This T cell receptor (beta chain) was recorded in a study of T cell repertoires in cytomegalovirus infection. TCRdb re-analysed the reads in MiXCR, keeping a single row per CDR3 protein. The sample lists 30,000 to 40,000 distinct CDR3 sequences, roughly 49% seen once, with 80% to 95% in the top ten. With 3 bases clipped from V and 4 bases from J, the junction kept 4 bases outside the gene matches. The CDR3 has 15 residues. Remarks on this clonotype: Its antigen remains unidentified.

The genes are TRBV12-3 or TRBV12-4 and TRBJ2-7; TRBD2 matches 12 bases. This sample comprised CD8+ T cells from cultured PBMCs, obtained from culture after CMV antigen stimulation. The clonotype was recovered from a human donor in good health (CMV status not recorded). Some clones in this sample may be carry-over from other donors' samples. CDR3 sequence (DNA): TGTGCCAGCAGTTTGGGACTAGCGGGTCTTTACGAGCAGTACTTC. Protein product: CASSLGLAGLYEQYF.